These 18 T cell receptor beta chains share one sample of origin, sequenced in a study of cytomegalovirus exposure and HLA in healthy donors. Researchers ran the PCR with 60 Vbeta and 13 Jbeta primers. Sequenced by immunoSEQ multiplex PCR; TCRdb stores in-frame clones only, minus some. The sample includes 150,000 to 200,000 clones, under 90% of them seen just once. The sequencing sample was made of PBMCs. The source is a male donor in good health and CMV-seronegative.

The chain couples TRBV18 to TRBJ2-7; 8 bases fit TRBD2. CDR1 is KGHSH and CDR2 is LQKENI in the germline V gene. CDR3 length: 11 amino acids. V was clipped by 5 bases and J by 12 bases; unmatched bases: 6. CDR3 sequence: CASSYGTSWYF. CDR3 DNA sequence: TGTGCCAGCTCATACGGGACTAGTTGGTACTTC.

The J gene is TRBJ1-1, the V gene TRBV6-5; D is unclear. This CDR3 contains 13 residues. Germline CDR1 and CDR2: MNHEY and SVGAGI. V was cut by 2 bases and J by 8 bases, with 12 bases left in between. DNA for the CDR3: TGTGCCAGCAGTTACCTCAGCGGGCGGGAAGCTTTCTTT. This translates into CASSYLSGREAFF.

This clone was seen a handful of times. The V call is TRBV4-2, the J call TRBJ2-7; D not resolved. The V gene lost 0 bases and the J gene lost 3 bases, with 12 bases spanning the gap. The CDR3 loop spans 15 amino acids. Germline CDR1 and CDR2: LGHNA and YNFKEQ. CDR3 region: CASSQDQANRYEQYF. CDR3 DNA sequence: TGTGCCAGCAGCCAAGATCAAGCTAACCGCTACGAGCAGTACTTC.

The chain combines TRBV28 with TRBJ2-7, with 10 bases identical to TRBD2. Germline V gene data show CDR1 as MDHEN and CDR2 as SYDVKM. The ends lost 5 bases at V and 0 bases at J; junction bases unmatched: 1. The CDR3 spans 14 residues. The CDR3 DNA reads as TGTGCCAGCAGTCTAGCGGGAGTCTCCTACGAGCAGTACTTC. It codes for CASSLAGVSYEQYF.

This clone appeared a single time. V gene TRBV6-5 combines with J gene TRBJ1-6, with 8 nucleotides matching TRBD1. The J segment lost 9 bases and the V segment lost 8 bases, leaving 12 bases of the junction unmatched. CDR3 length: 15 residues. The germline V gene has CDR1 MNHEY and CDR2 SVGAGI. The CDR3 coding sequence is TGTGCCAGCGCCGCCAAGACAGGGGTTCGTTCACCCCTCCACTTT. Protein: CASAAKTGVRSPLHF.

J is TRBJ2-1 and V is TRBV6-6, with 12 bases matching TRBD2. V lost 2 bases and J lost 4; bases outside the gene matches: 3. Germline values: CDR1 MNHNY, CDR2 SVGAGI (reference sequence). This CDR3 has 16 amino acids. CDR3 nucleotides: TGTGCCAGCAGTTACCTGGGACTAGCGGGTTACAATGAGCAGTTCTTC. It encodes CASSYLGLAGYNEQFF.

This chain uses TRBV7-8 with TRBJ1-1, with a tentative D call TRBD1 (5 bases). This CDR3 has 17 residues. The V end lost 4 bases, the J end lost 1 base, and 19 bases lay between the germline ends. Per germline, CDR1 SGHVS and CDR2 FQNEAQ. The CDR3, as DNA: TGTGCCAGCAGCTCCGGACAACGAAGAGACAAGAACACTGAAGCTTTCTTT. Encoded protein: CASSSGQRRDKNTEAFF.

This clone has a handful of counts. The rearrangement joins TRBV30 to TRBJ2-5, with 7 bases fitting TRBD1. This CDR3 has 16 residues. Germline CDR1 and CDR2: GTSNPN and SVGIG (reference sequence). The V and J ends lost 3 bases and 4 bases, in that order; junction bases with no gene match: 14. The CDR3 sequence is CAWSRGLTGPGETQYF. CDR3 bases: TGTGCCTGGAGCAGGGGGTTAACGGGACCGGGAGAGACCCAGTACTTC.

The V and J genes are TRBV7-9 and TRBJ1-6, with TRBD1 identical over 9 bases. CDR1 is SEHNR and CDR2 is FQNEAQ in the germline V gene (reference sequence). Unmatched junction bases numbered 8, after V lost 1 base and J lost 7 bases. CDR3 length equals 17 residues. This CDR3 is CASSLGGPGQGNSPLHF. The CDR3 DNA is TGTGCCAGCAGCTTAGGGGGGCCGGGACAGGGAAATTCACCCCTCCACTTT.

This clone was detected a few times. The chain has TRBV2 and TRBJ1-1, with a possible D match to TRBD1 (5 bases). The CDR3 runs 15 residues. V was clipped by 0 bases and J by 1 base, with 9 bases between them. In germline, CDR1 is SNHLY, CDR2 FYNNEI. This CDR3 reads CASSEAGARNTEAFF. In DNA, the CDR3 is TGTGCCAGCAGTGAAGCAGGGGCCAGGAACACTGAAGCTTTCTTT.

This chain joins TRBV11-2 and TRBJ2-7; D is possibly TRBD2 (5 bases). The CDR3 length is 14 residues. Germline values: CDR1 SGHAT, CDR2 FQNNGV. The ends were cut back, 0 bases at V and 7 bases at J, with 13 bases in the middle. CDR3 bases: TGTGCCAGCAGCTTAGAGGTCTACGGCGGGGAGCAGTACTTC. As protein: CASSLEVYGGEQYF.

The gene calls are TRBV30 and TRBJ1-2; no reliable D call. The V gene lost 0 bases and the J gene lost 8 bases, with 22 bases spanning the gap. The CDR3 runs 16 residues. The V gene's germline CDR1 is GTSNPN and CDR2 SVGIG (reference sequence). The CDR3 region has the DNA TGTGCCTGGAGTGTATTTGTTTGGTCCGGGATTGGAGGCTACACCTTC. Residues: CAWSVFVWSGIGGYTF.

This chain connects TRBV23-1 to TRBJ1-3; D is unresolved. TRBV23-1 is an open reading frame, and its role is uncertain. V lost 2 bases and J lost 1, with 9 bases in between. There are 15 residues in the CDR3. As DNA, the CDR3 is TGCGCCAGCAGTCAACACAGAAAGTCTGGAAACACCATATATTTT. It encodes CASSQHRKSGNTIYF.

This rearrangement joins TRBV10-3 to TRBJ1-5; D not resolved. Germline V CDR1 and CDR2: ENHRY, SYGVKD. The V end lost 4 bases, the J end lost 4 bases, and 11 bases lay between the germline ends. This CDR3 comprises 14 residues. CDR3 coding DNA: TGTGCCATCAGTGGGGGAGAGAGTAATCAGCCCCAGCATTTT. This encodes CAISGGESNQPQHF.

The rearrangement links TRBV7-9 to TRBJ2-6; 9 nucleotides agree with TRBD1. The CDR3 is made up of 18 amino acids. V shed 11 bases, J shed 1 base, and the junction held 15 bases outside the gene matches. Germline CDR1 reads SEHNR; CDR2 reads FQNEAQ (reference sequence). The CDR3 sequence is CALNRPGQGFSGANVLTF. The CDR3 DNA sequence: TGTGCCTTAAACCGACCGGGACAGGGATTTTCTGGGGCCAACGTCCTGACTTTC. The entire variable domain, with the rest obtained from reference TRBV7-9 and TRBJ2-6, is as follows: DTGVSQNPRHKITKRGQNVTFRCDPISEHNRLYWYRQTLGQGPEFLTYFQNEAQLEKSRLLSDRFSAERPKGSFSTLEIQRTEQGDSAMYLCALNRPGQGFSGANVLTFGAGSRLTVL.

There are a few counts of this clone. V gene TRBV7-9 combines with J gene TRBJ1-4; tentatively, D is TRBD1 (5 bases). The V gene's germline CDR1 is SEHNR and CDR2 FQNEAQ (reference sequence). This CDR3 is built from 16 residues. Trimming took off 5 bases at V and 8 bases at J, with 21 bases between the two ends. In DNA form, the CDR3 reads TGTGCCAGCAGCCCGCCAACCAGGGTTACCGGGGAAAAACTGTTTTTT. Translation gives CASSPPTRVTGEKLFF.

V and J are TRBV7-2 and TRBJ2-7, with D unclear. The germline CDR1 and CDR2 sequences are SGHTA and FQGNSA. The CDR3 extends over 13 amino acids. V gave up 2 bases and J gave up 3 bases, with 8 bases separating them. CDR3 DNA: TGTGCCAGCAGCTTAAACGGTAACTACGAGCAGTACTTC. The encoded protein is CASSLNGNYEQYF. Full variable domain (outside the CDR3, taken from reference TRBV7-2 and TRBJ2-7): GAGVSQSPSNKVTEKGKDVELRCDPISGHTALYWYRQSLGQGLEFLIYFQGNSAPDKSGLPSDRFSAERTGGSVSTLTIQRTQQEDSAVYLCASSLNGNYEQYFGPGTRLTVT.

The DNA for the CDR3 is TGTGCCAGCAGTTACGAAGGGACAGCTTCTTCCTATGGCTACACCTTC. Translated, it gives CASSYEGTASSYGYTF. This chain links TRBV6-5 with TRBJ1-2, with 7 nucleotides matching TRBD1. V was pared by 2 bases and J by 4 bases, with 10 bases of the junction left unmatched. The CDR3 contains 16 residues. The germline V gene encodes CDR1 MNHEY and CDR2 SVGAGI.